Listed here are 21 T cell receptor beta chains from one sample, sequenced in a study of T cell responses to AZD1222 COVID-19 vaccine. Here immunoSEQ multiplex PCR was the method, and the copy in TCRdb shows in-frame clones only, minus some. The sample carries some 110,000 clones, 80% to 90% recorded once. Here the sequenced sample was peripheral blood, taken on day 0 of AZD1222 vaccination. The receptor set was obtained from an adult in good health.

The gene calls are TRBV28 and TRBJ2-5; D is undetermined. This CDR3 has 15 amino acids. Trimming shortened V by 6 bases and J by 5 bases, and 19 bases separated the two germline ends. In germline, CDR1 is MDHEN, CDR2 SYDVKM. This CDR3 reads CASSPLGHKGETQYF. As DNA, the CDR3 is TGTGCCAGCAGCCCGCTAGGCCATAAAGGGGAGACCCAGTACTTC.

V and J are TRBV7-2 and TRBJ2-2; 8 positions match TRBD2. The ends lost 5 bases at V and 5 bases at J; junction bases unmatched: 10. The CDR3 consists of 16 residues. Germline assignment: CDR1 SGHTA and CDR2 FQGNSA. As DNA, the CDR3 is TGTGCCAGCAGCCAAATCCGGGGGGGATGGACCGGGGAGCTGTTTTTT. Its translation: CASSQIRGGWTGELFF.

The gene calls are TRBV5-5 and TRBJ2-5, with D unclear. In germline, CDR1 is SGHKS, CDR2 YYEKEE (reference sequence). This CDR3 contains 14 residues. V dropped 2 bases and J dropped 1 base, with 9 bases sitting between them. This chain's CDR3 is CASSFRRAQETQYF. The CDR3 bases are TGTGCCAGCAGCTTTCGACGGGCCCAAGAGACCCAGTACTTC.

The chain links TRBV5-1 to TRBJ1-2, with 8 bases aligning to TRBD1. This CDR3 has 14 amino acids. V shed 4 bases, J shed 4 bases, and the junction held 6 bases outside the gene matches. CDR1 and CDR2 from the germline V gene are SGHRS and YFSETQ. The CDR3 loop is CASSVQGGSYGYTF. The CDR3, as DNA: TGCGCCAGCAGCGTACAGGGGGGAAGCTATGGCTACACCTTC.

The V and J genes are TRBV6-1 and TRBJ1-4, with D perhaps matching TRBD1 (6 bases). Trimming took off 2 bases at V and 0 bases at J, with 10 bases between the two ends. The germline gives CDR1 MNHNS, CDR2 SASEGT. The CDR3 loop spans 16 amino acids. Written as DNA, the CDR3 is TGTGCCAGCAGTGAACGCAGGGGAGCAACTAATGAAAAACTGTTTTTT. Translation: CASSERRGATNEKLFF.

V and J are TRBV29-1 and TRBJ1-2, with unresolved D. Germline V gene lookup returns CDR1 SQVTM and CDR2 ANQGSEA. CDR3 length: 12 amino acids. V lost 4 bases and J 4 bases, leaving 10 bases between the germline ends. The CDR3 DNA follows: TGCAGCGTTGGTCCTGGGATCTATGGCTACACCTTC. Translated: CSVGPGIYGYTF.

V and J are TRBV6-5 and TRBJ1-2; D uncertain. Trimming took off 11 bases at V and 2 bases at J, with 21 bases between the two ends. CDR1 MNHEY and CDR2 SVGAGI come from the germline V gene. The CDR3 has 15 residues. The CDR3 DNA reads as TGTGCCGGCATAGGAAATGGTGACCTAAACTATGGCTACACCTTC. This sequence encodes CAGIGNGDLNYGYTF.

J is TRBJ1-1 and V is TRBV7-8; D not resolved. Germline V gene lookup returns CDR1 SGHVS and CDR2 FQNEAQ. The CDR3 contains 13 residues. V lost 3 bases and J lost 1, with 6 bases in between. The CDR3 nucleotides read TGTGCCAGCAGCTTCAACAGGAACACTGAAGCTTTCTTT. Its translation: CASSFNRNTEAFF. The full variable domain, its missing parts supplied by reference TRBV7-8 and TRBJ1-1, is GAGVSQSPRYKVAKRGQDVALRCDPISGHVSLFWYQQALGQGPEFLTYFQNEAQLDKSGLPSDRFFAERPEGSVSTLKIQRTQQEDSAVYLCASSFNRNTEAFFGQGTRLTVV.

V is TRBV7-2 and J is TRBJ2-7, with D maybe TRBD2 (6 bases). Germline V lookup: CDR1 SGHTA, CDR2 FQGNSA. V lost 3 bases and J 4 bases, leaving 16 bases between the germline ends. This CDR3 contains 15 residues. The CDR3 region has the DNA TGTGCCAGCAGCTTTTTTTCTAGCGCCATGTACGAGCAGTACTTC. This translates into CASSFFSSAMYEQYF.

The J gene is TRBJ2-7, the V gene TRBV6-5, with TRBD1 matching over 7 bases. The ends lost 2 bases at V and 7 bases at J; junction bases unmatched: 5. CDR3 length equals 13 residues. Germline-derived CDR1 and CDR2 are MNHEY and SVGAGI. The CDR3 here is CASSYRGLGEQYF. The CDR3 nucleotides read TGTGCCAGCAGTTACAGGGGGCTTGGGGAGCAGTACTTC.

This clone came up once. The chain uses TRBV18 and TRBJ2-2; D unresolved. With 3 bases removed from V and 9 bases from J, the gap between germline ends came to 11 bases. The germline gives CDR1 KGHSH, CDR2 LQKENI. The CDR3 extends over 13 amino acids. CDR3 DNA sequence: TGTGCCAGCTCACCTCCGGCGACGAGGGAGCTGTTTTTT. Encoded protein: CASSPPATRELFF.

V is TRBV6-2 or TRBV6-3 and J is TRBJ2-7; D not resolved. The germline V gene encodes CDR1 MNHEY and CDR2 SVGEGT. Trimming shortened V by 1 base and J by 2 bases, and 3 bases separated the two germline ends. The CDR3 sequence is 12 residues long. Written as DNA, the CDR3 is TGTGCCAGCAGTTACTTTCCCTACGAGCAGTACTTC. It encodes CASSYFPYEQYF.

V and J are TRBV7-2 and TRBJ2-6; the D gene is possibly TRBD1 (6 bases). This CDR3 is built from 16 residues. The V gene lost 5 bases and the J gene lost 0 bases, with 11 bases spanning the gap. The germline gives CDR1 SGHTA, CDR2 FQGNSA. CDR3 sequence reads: CASSQQGSSGANVLTF. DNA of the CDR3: TGTGCCAGCAGCCAACAGGGTAGCTCTGGGGCCAACGTCCTGACTTTC.

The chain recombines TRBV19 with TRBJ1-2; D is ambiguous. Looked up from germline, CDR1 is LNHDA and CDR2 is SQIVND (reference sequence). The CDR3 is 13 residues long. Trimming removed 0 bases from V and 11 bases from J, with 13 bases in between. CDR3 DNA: TGTGCCAGTAGTATAGATCGAAGGAGGGTTTACACCTTC. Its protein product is CASSIDRRRVYTF.

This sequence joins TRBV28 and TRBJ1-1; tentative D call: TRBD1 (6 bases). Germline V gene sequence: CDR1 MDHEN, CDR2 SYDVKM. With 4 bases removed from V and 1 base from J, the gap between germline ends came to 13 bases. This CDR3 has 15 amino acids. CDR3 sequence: CASSSASTGNTEAFF. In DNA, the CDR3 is TGTGCCAGCAGTTCCGCCTCGACAGGGAACACTGAAGCTTTCTTT.

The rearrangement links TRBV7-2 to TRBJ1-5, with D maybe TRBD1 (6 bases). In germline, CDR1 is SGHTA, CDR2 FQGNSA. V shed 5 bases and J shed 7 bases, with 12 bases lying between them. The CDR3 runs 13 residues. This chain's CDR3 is CASSRGREQPQHF. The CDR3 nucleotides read TGTGCCAGCAGCCGGGGGCGTGAGCAGCCCCAGCATTTT.

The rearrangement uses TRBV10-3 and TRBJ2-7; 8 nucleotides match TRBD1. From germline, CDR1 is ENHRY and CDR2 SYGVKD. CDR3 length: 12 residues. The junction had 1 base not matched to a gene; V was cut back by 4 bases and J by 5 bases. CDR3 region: CAISGRGHEQYF. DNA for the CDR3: TGTGCCATCAGTGGCAGGGGGCACGAGCAGTACTTC.

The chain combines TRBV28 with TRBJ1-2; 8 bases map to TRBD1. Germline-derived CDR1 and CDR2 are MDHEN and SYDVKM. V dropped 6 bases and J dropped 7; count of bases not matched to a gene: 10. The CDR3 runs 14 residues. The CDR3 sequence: CASRPPDRGGGYTF. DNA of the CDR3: TGTGCCAGCAGACCTCCTGACAGGGGAGGTGGCTACACCTTC.

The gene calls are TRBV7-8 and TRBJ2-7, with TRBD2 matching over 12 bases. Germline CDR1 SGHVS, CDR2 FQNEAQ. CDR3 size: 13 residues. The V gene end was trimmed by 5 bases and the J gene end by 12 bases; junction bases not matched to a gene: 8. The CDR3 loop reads CASSARLAGDRYF. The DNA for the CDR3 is TGTGCCAGCAGCGCCCGACTAGCGGGAGACCGGTACTTC.

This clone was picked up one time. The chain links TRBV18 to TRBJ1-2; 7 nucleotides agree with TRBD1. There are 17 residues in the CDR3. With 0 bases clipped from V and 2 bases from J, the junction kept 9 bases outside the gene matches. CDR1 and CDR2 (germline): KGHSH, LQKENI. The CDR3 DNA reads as TGTGCCAGCTCACCACCGAAGGGGGCCGACTTGAACTATGGCTACACCTTC. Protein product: CASSPPKGADLNYGYTF.

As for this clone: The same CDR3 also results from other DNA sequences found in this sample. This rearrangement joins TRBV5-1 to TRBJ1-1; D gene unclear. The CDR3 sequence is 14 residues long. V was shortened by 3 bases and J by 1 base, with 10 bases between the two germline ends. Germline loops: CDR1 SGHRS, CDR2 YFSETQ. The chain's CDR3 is CASSSNPGNTEAFF. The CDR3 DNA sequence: TGCGCCAGCAGCTCCAATCCTGGGAACACTGAAGCTTTCTTT.